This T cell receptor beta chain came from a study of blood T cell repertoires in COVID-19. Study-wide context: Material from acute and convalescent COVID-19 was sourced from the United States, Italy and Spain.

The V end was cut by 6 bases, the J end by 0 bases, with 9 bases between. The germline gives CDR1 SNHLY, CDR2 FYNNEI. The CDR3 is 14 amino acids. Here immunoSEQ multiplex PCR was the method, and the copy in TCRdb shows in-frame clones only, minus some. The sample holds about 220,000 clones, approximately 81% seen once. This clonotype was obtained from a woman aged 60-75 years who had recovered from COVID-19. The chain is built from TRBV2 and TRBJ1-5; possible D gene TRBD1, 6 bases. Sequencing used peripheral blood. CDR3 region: CASRDRNSNQPQHF. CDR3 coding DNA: TGTGCCAGCAGGGACAGAAATAGCAATCAGCCCCAGCATTTT.